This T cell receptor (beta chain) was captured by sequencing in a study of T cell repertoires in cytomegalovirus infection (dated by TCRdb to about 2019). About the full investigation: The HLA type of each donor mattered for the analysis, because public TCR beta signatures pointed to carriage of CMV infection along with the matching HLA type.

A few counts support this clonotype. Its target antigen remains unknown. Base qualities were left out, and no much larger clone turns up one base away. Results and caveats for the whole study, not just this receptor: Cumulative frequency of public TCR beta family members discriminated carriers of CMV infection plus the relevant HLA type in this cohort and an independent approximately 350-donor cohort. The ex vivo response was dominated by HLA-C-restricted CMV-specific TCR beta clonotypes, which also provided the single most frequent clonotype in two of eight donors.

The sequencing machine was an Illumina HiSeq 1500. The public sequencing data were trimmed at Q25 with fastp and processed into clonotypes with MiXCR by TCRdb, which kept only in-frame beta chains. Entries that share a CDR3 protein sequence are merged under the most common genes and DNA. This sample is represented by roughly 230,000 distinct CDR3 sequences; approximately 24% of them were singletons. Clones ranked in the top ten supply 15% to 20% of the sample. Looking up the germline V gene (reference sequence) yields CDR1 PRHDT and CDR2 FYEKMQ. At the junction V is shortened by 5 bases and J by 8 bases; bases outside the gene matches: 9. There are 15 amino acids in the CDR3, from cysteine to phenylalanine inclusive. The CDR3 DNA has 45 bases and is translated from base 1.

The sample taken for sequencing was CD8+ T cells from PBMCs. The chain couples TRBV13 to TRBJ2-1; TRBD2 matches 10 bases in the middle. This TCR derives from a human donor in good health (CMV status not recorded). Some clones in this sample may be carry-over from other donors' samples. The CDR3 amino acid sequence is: CASSPGTSDGDEQFF. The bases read TGTGCCAGCAGCCCCGGGACTAGCGACGGCGATGAGCAGTTCTTC.